This T cell receptor beta chain came from a study of blood T cell repertoires in COVID-19. Whole-study context: Whether acute or convalescent, the COVID-19 samples came from the United States, Italy and Spain.

The V and J ends lost 4 bases and 4 bases, in that order; junction bases with no gene match: 8. CDR1 is SGHKS and CDR2 is YYEKEE in the germline V gene (reference sequence). This CDR3 contains 15 residues. Assay: immunoSEQ multiplex PCR; the TCRdb copy retains only in-frame clones and omits some. The sample lists more than 450,000 clones; around 87% were seen once. The sample was PBMCs or T cells enriched from blood (not recorded which). The chain recombines TRBV5-5 with TRBJ1-3, with 7 nucleotides matching TRBD1. The clonotype comes from a woman between 18 and 29 years old who had recovered from COVID-19. The CDR3 nucleotides are TGTGCCAGCAGCCTGACAGGGCTAAGGGGAAACACCATATATTTT. Translated, it gives CASSLTGLRGNTIYF.